Following are 17 T cell receptor beta chains from one sample sequenced in a study of blood T cells in healthy people across ages. Combining a sample-barcoded 5' primer with a J-beta primer mix, a second PCR ran for 7 to 11 cycles. MiXCR, applied by TCRdb to the 5' RACE reads, yields one record per CDR3 protein. The data show about 640,000 distinct CDR3 sequences, with 45% to 65% seen just once and approximately 40% held by the top ten. The sequencing sample was made of blood. The receptors shown here come from a man in his 60s in good health.

The chain carries TRBV20-1 and TRBJ2-5, with 13 positions matching TRBD2. V gave up 0 bases and J gave up 11 bases; unmatched junction bases: 12. Germline CDR1 reads DFQATT; CDR2 reads SNEGSKA (reference sequence). CDR3 length: 16 residues. CDR3: CSARDIQGTSGEKQYF. The CDR3 region has the DNA TGCAGTGCTAGAGATATACAAGGGACTAGCGGGGAGAAGCAGTACTTC.

This chain joins TRBV7-2 and TRBJ2-7; no definite D call. The CDR3 consists of 11 residues. The germline gives CDR1 SGHTA, CDR2 FQGNSA. Trimming took off 1 base at V and 9 bases at J, with 7 bases between the two ends. CDR3 residues: CASSLGLGQYF. The CDR3 nucleotides read TGTGCCAGCAGCTTAGGGTTAGGGCAGTACTTC.

This chain links TRBV11-3 with TRBJ2-1, with TRBD2 matching over 8 bases. The V gene end was trimmed by 5 bases and the J gene end by 4 bases; junction bases not matched to a gene: 10. The germline V gene encodes CDR1 SGHNT and CDR2 YENEEA. The CDR3 runs to 16 residues. CDR3: CASSPAGGLGYNEQFF. In nucleotides, the CDR3 is TGTGCCAGCAGCCCGGCGGGGGGTTTGGGGTACAATGAGCAGTTCTTC.

The gene calls are TRBV7-9 and TRBJ1-4; D is unresolved. The V gene's germline CDR1 is SEHNR and CDR2 FQNEAQ (reference sequence). The CDR3 sequence is 15 residues long. V shed 1 base and J shed 0 bases, with 6 bases lying between them. The CDR3 DNA is TGTGCCAGCAGCTTAGATGCTGCAACTAATGAAAAACTGTTTTTT. This translates into CASSLDAATNEKLFF.

The chain employs TRBV20-1 and TRBJ2-1; D perhaps matches TRBD2 (7 bases). Trimming pared 1 base from V and 4 bases from J, leaving 17 bases between. The CDR3 extends over 16 amino acids. The germline gives CDR1 DFQATT, CDR2 SNEGSKA (reference sequence). In DNA form, the CDR3 reads TGCAGTGCTAGAGCCAGTGGGAGGGGGAGTTACAATGAGCAGTTCTTC. It translates to CSARASGRGSYNEQFF.

The gene calls are TRBV7-8 and TRBJ1-4; 8 nucleotides line up with TRBD1. V trimming: 3 bases; J trimming: 2 bases; junction bases outside the gene matches: 5. The CDR3 runs 16 residues. Germline V CDR1 and CDR2: SGHVS, FQNEAQ. CDR3 in amino acids: CASSFQGAVTNEKLFF. The CDR3 DNA sequence: TGTGCCAGCAGCTTTCAGGGGGCGGTTACTAATGAAAAACTGTTTTTT.

The chain couples TRBV20-1 to TRBJ2-3; 8 bases are a match to TRBD1. Germline V gene data show CDR1 as DFQATT and CDR2 as SNEGSKA (reference sequence). The CDR3 has 15 residues. V dropped 1 base and J dropped 2; count of bases not matched to a gene: 5. CDR3 bases: TGCAGTGCTAGAGCTCAGGGGGCCCCCACAGATACGCAGTATTTT. Its translation: CSARAQGAPTDTQYF.

This clonotype was seen a handful of times. The chain employs TRBV7-2 and TRBJ2-4; D remains unclear. In germline, CDR1 is SGHTA, CDR2 FQGNSA. The CDR3 contains 15 residues. V lost 0 bases, J lost 0 bases, and 6 bases lay in between. In DNA form, the CDR3 reads TGTGCCAGCAGCTTAGCCAGGCTAGCCAAAAACATTCAGTACTTC. Amino acids: CASSLARLAKNIQYF.

J is TRBJ1-6 and V is TRBV29-1, with D maybe TRBD1 (5 bases). Germline CDR1 and CDR2: SQVTM and ANQGSEA. The CDR3 loop spans 14 amino acids. Trimming took off 5 bases at V and 5 bases at J, with 13 bases between the two ends. CDR3 DNA: TGCAGCGTTCGGCTTGACAGTAATAATTCACCCCTCCACTTT. Its protein is CSVRLDSNNSPLHF. Filled out from reference TRBV29-1 and TRBJ1-6, the complete variable domain reads SAVISQKPSRDICQRGTSLTIQCQVDSQVTMMFWYRQQPGQSLTLIATANQGSEATYESGFVIDKFPISRPNLTFSTLTVSNMSPEDSSIYLCSVRLDSNNSPLHFGNGTRLTVT.

On this clonotype itself: Its ends do not fully match the called genes, so a read error is possible. V is TRBV5-1 and J is TRBJ1-1; 9 nucleotides match TRBD1. This CDR3 has 18 amino acids. Germline-derived CDR1 and CDR2 are SGHRS and YFSETQ. CDR3: CASSPWTGVRFGNTESFF. The CDR3 coding sequence is TGCGCCAGCAGCCCCTGGACAGGGGTGAGGTTTGGTAACACTGAATCTTTCTTT.

This rearrangement joins TRBV7-9 to TRBJ2-3, with D maybe TRBD2 (5 bases). CDR3 length equals 15 residues. V lost 4 bases and J lost 0, with 11 bases in between. In germline, CDR1 is SEHNR, CDR2 FQNEAQ (reference sequence). The CDR3 region has the DNA TGTGCCAGCAGCTCAAGCGGCATAAGCACAGATACGCAGTATTTT. Encoded protein: CASSSSGISTDTQYF.

The V gene is TRBV20-1, the J gene TRBJ2-3; 14 nucleotides agree with TRBD2. Unmatched junction bases numbered 7, after V lost 0 bases and J lost 2 bases. This CDR3 region has 18 residues. Germline loops: CDR1 DFQATT, CDR2 SNEGSKA (reference sequence). The CDR3 is CSARDPRLAGGYTDTQYF. DNA of the CDR3: TGCAGTGCTAGAGACCCCCGACTAGCGGGGGGGTACACAGATACGCAGTATTTT.

This chain connects TRBV7-6 to TRBJ2-6; D not resolved. The V gene lost 1 base and the J gene lost 2 bases, with 12 bases spanning the gap. In germline, CDR1 is SGHVS, CDR2 FNYEAQ. There are 17 residues in the CDR3. CDR3 sequence: CASSLGGGSAGANVLTF. CDR3 DNA sequence: TGTGCCAGCAGCTTAGGGGGTGGTTCGGCTGGGGCCAACGTCCTGACTTTC.

The rearrangement uses TRBV12-3 or TRBV12-4 and TRBJ1-4; D may be TRBD1 (6 bases). This CDR3 is built from 17 residues. V was shortened by 4 bases and J by 7 bases, with 22 bases between the two germline ends. CDR3 region: CASSSVSMGARSEKLFF. The CDR3 DNA reads TGTGCCAGCAGTTCAGTGTCTATGGGGGCGCGGAGTGAAAAACTGTTTTTT.

The genes are TRBV6-2 or TRBV6-3 and TRBJ2-3; D is perhaps TRBD1 (7 bases). There are 16 residues in the CDR3. The V gene's germline CDR1 is MNHEY and CDR2 SVGEGT. The V gene lost 4 bases and the J gene lost 5 bases, with 19 bases spanning the gap. The CDR3 sequence is CASSLTGEAWGDTQYF. In DNA, the CDR3 is TGTGCCAGCAGTTTAACAGGGGAGGCTTGGGGAGATACGCAGTATTTT.

The J gene is TRBJ2-1, the V gene TRBV12-3 or TRBV12-4, with TRBD1 identical over 11 bases. The V and J ends lost 2 bases and 6 bases, in that order; junction bases with no gene match: 3. The CDR3 has 15 amino acids. CDR3 coding DNA: TGTGCCAGCAGTTTAAGGGGGACAGGGGGCAATGAGCAGTTCTTC. Translated: CASSLRGTGGNEQFF.

This clonotype showed up just once. The V call is TRBV29-1, the J call TRBJ2-1; 9 positions agree with TRBD2. This CDR3 is 14 amino acids long. CDR1 is SQVTM, CDR2 ANQGSEA, per germline. Trimming cost V 2 bases and J 6 bases; bases outside gene matches: 5. CDR3 nucleotides: TGCAGCGTTGAAAGGGGCGGGGGGGCCAATGAGCAGTTCTTC. It codes for CSVERGGGANEQFF.